Described below is a single TCR beta chain sequence and its context. TCRdb reprocessed the RT-PCR reads with MiXCR, giving one entry per CDR3 protein. The table has about 700,000 distinct CDR3 sequences, 14% seen once. CDR3 length: 16 amino acids. CDR1 SGHRS and CDR2 YFSETQ come from the germline V gene. Germline trimming cut 2 bases from V and 4 bases from J; bases unmatched to any gene: 7. This rearrangement joins TRBV5-1 to TRBJ1-1; the match to TRBD1 covers 11 bases. The sequencing sample was made of memory CD4+ T cells from blood. This clonotype originated in a female donor in good health, serving as a healthy control. In DNA, the CDR3 is TGCGCCAGCAGCTTTGGACAGGGGGCACTAGGCACTGAAGCTTTCTTT. It translates to CASSFGQGALGTEAFF.